This TCR beta chain comes out of a study of T cell responses to AZD1222 COVID-19 vaccine. Study at large: Second doses at about 4 or about 12 weeks were pooled.

Clones were read by immunoSEQ multiplex PCR, and TCRdb kept only the in-frame ones, dropping some. Among approximately 90,000 clones listed, 85% to 90% were seen once. The junction had 11 bases not matched to a gene; V was cut back by 8 bases and J by 10 bases. Looked up from germline, CDR1 is LGHNA and CDR2 is YNFKEQ. This CDR3 region has 13 residues. This clone appeared a few times. Its antigen remains unknown. Study-wide points: White British ancestry dominated among donors, who included more females, and clonal diversity was possibly underestimated. Only after the peak T cell response were repertoires sampled.

V gene TRBV4-2 combines with J gene TRBJ1-2; 9 bases fit TRBD1. The source material was peripheral blood, sampled on day 0 of AZD1222 vaccination. The TCR was taken from an adult in good health. CDR3 residues: CASGSLGQGVYTF. The DNA for the CDR3 is TGTGCCAGCGGCAGTTTGGGACAGGGTGTCTACACCTTC.